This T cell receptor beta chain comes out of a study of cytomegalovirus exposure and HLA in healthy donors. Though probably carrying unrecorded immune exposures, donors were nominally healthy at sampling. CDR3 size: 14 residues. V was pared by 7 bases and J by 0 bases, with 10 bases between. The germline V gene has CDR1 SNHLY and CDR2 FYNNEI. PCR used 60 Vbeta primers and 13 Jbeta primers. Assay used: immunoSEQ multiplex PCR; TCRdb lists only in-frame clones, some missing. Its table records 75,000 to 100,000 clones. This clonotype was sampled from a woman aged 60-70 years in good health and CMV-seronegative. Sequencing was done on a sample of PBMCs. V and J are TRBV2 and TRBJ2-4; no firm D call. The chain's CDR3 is CASMGKLAKNIQYF. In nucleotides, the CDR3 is TGTGCCAGCATGGGCAAATTAGCCAAAAACATTCAGTACTTC.